Sequencing of this T cell receptor (beta chain) was carried out in a study of cytomegalovirus exposure and HLA in healthy donors. Overall study: There were around 100 million unique TCR beta sequences, drawn from about 179 million T cells, in an earlier analysis. Whole-study results and caveats: Per a later analysis, 15,000 to 20,000 TCR beta sequences showed association with HLA alleles at 0.05 false discovery rate. Further analysis was carried out later, and it showed several of the most significant clusters appearing linked to common viral pathogens.

The germline CDR1 and CDR2 sequences are LNHDA and SQIVND (reference sequence). With 4 bases clipped from V and 5 bases from J, the junction kept 4 bases outside the gene matches. The CDR3 runs to 14 residues. PCR involved 60 Vbeta and 13 Jbeta primers. Under the authors' procedure: It was a later analysis that counted roughly 79 million unique TCR beta chains, of which roughly 11 million were shared. Using immunoSEQ multiplex PCR, the repertoire was profiled, and TCRdb retains in-frame clones only, with some absent. Clone size and the V and J calls come from that table; the DNA yielded D and trimming. This table holds 55,000 to 65,000 clones, roughly 80% found once. Turning to this clone: Its cognate antigen is unknown.

V is TRBV19 and J is TRBJ1-1, with TRBD1 matching over 10 bases. Sequencing input: PBMCs. This clonotype was obtained from a human donor in good health. CDR3: CASSTTGGGTEAFF. CDR3 DNA sequence: TGTGCCAGTAGTACGACAGGGGGCGGGACTGAAGCTTTCTTT.